Included here is one T cell receptor beta chain sequence, with context. The V end lost 8 bases, the J end lost 5 bases, and 9 bases lay between the germline ends. CDR1 MNHEY and CDR2 SVGAGI come from the germline V gene. The CDR3 length is 11 residues. This record comes from a study of CD8 T cells in Susac syndrome. Random hexamers primed reverse transcription of about 0.45 to 1 ug RNA. An immunoSEQ multiplex PCR amplified TCR beta CDR3 over 54 Vbeta and 13 Jbeta. TCRdb itself ran the immunoSEQ multiplex PCR reads through MiXCR, one entry per CDR3 protein. This sample has approximately 210,000 distinct CDR3 sequences, with 95% found just once. TCR beta from blood CD8+ and CD4+ T cells was sequenced.

This sequence was found in a human donor with multiple sclerosis. This chain uses TRBV6-5 with TRBJ1-2, with unresolved D. The material sequenced was CD4+ T cells from PBMCs. The CDR3 sequence: CASLDGYGYTF. CDR3 nucleotides: TGTGCCAGCCTAGACGGATATGGCTACACCTTC.